Below, 4 T cell receptor beta chains from the same sample are listed, as sequenced in a study of blood T cell repertoires in COVID-19. Profiling relied on immunoSEQ multiplex PCR, and the TCRdb table lists in-frame clones only, not all of them. Of under 200,000 clones listed, roughly 71% are singletons. Sequenced input: peripheral blood. These receptors were collected from an elderly woman with acute or convalescent COVID-19.

The chain couples TRBV6-1 to TRBJ2-7, with D unclear. Looked up from germline, CDR1 is MNHNS and CDR2 is SASEGT. This CDR3 has 12 amino acids. The V and J ends lost 0 bases and 7 bases respectively, with 7 bases between them. CDR3 DNA: TGTGCCAGCAGTGAAGCGAGAAGAGAGCAGTACTTC. Its translation: CASSEARREQYF.

This clone was recorded only once. The chain recombines TRBV27 with TRBJ2-2; D call uncertain. V lost 3 bases and J lost 0, with 8 bases in between. Germline V gene data show CDR1 as MNHEY and CDR2 as SMNVEV (reference sequence). The CDR3 consists of 15 residues. CDR3 coding DNA: TGTGCCAGCAGTTTGGGCAGGACGAACACCGGGGAGCTGTTTTTT. It specifies CASSLGRTNTGELFF.

The J gene is TRBJ2-7, the V gene TRBV4-2, with D tentatively TRBD1 (7 bases). Per the germline V gene, CDR1 is LGHNA and CDR2 is YNFKEQ. The V and J ends lost 1 base and 1 base respectively, with 11 bases between them. This CDR3 is built from 15 residues. CDR3 residues: CASSQVEGASYEQYF. The CDR3 DNA is TGTGCCAGCAGCCAAGTGGAGGGGGCTTCCTACGAGCAGTACTTC.

V is TRBV5-1 and J is TRBJ2-7; 12 bases are shared with TRBD2. This CDR3 is built from 15 residues. Trimming removed 4 bases from V and 7 bases from J; junction bases left unmatched: 9. Germline CDR1 and CDR2: SGHRS and YFSETQ. The CDR3 here is CASSPLAGGPSEQYF. As DNA, the CDR3 is TGCGCCAGCAGCCCCCTAGCGGGAGGGCCGAGTGAGCAGTACTTC.